This T cell receptor beta chain was recorded in a study of blood T cell repertoires in COVID-19. On the study more broadly: The origin of the acute and convalescent COVID-19 samples was the United States, Italy and Spain.

Enrollment of patients from Seattle took place during active infection, with longitudinal follow-up. In the source study's methods: Scientists estimated how many nucleated cells there were by amplifying reference gene primers. Measured with immunoSEQ multiplex PCR; TCRdb has only the in-frame clones, and not every one. V, J and clone size reflect that table, while D and trimming were determined from the DNA. The sample has about 260,000 clones, approximately 91% seen once. Sequenced sample: peripheral blood. The origin of this receptor is a woman aged 30 to 39 with COVID-19, enrolled during active disease.

The CDR3 reads CASSDRQGPATNEKLFF. The CDR3 DNA reads TGCGCCAGCAGCGATCGACAGGGGCCTGCAACTAATGAAAAACTGTTTTTT. The chain carries TRBV4-1 and TRBJ1-4, with 8 bases matching TRBD1. With 5 bases clipped from V and 0 bases from J, the junction kept 8 bases outside the gene matches. Per the germline V gene, CDR1 is MGHRA and CDR2 is YSYEKL. The CDR3 loop spans 17 amino acids.